The clone carrying this T cell receptor beta chain was counted ten times or more. The antigen is undetermined. Each single cDNA molecule received a unique molecular identifier. A single record per CDR3 protein comes from TCRdb applying MiXCR to the 5' RACE reads. The table records around 37,000 distinct CDR3 sequences, 8.5% to 10% of them present only once. This CDR3 contains 13 residues. CDR1 and CDR2 (germline): SGHTA, FQGNSA. V was shortened by 5 bases and J by 6 bases, with 13 bases between the two germline ends. This entry comes from a study of early T cells in non-severe SARS-CoV-2 infection. Study as a whole: Chains stayed unpaired after sequencing of bulk RNA from unsorted whole blood. Study results and limitations: There was a bias toward anti-spike CD8 responses in VDJdb matching, which missed private and CD4 specificities.

Source material: whole blood. The clonotype originates from an adult who was a healthcare worker with PCR-confirmed SARS-CoV-2 infection or an uninfected control (not recorded which). The chain combines TRBV7-2 with TRBJ1-2; tentative D call: TRBD1 (5 bases). The CDR3 loop is CASSAQGENGYTF. In DNA form, the CDR3 reads TGTGCCAGCAGCGCTCAGGGAGAGAATGGCTACACCTTC.